This T cell receptor (beta chain) was documented in a study of cytomegalovirus exposure and HLA in healthy donors. The CDR3 sequence is 11 residues long. The ends were cut back, 6 bases at V and 7 bases at J, with 12 bases in the middle. Germline V gene sequence: CDR1 SQVTM, CDR2 ANQGSEA. It was with 60 Vbeta and 13 Jbeta primers that the PCR ran. Produced via immunoSEQ multiplex PCR; TCRdb's table is partial and in-frame only. The sample has 150,000 to 200,000 clones; under 85% are singletons. The specimen was PBMCs. This clonotype originated in a woman aged 30 to 39 in good health and CMV-seronegative. The V and J genes are TRBV29-1 and TRBJ1-1; perhaps TRBD1 as D (6 bases). As DNA, the CDR3 is TGCAGCGTCGCCGGGACACTTGAAGCTTTCTTT. The encoded protein is CSVAGTLEAFF.